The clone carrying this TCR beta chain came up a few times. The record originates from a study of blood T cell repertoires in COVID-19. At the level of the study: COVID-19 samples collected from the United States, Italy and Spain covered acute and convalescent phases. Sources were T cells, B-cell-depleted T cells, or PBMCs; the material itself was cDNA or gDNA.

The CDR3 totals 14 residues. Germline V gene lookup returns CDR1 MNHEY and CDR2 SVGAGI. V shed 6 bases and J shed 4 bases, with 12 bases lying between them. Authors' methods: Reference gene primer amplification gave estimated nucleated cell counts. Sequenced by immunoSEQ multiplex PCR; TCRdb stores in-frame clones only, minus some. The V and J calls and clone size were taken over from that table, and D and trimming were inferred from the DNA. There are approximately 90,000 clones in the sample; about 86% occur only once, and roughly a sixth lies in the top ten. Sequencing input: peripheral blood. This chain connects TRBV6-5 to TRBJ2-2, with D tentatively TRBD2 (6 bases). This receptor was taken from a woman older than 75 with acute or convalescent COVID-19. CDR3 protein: CASSFRRGTGELFF. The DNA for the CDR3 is TGTGCCAGCAGCTTTCGGAGGGGCACCGGGGAGCTGTTTTTT.